The entry below gives a single T cell receptor beta chain sequence along with its context. Its cognate antigen is unknown. The sequenced template was cDNA made from the entire isolated RNA. Samples of naive, central memory and regulatory T cells yielded a mean of about 3.57 million reads. Clones were sequenced by immunoSEQ multiplex PCR, and TCRdb holds only the in-frame ones, with some missing. The sample yields approximately 170,000 clones, approximately 7.9% seen once. These data originate in a study of beta chain features in type 1 diabetes. General study points: HLA effects on TCRB rearrangement stayed unresolved here. Within each of all four CD4+ subsets, Type 1 diabetes patients had TCRB CDR3s that were moderately but significantly shorter. Comparison showed that naive, central memory and Treg TCRB repertoires appeared more similar among patients than among healthy donors.

The CDR3 is 15 amino acids. The germline V gene has CDR1 ENHRY and CDR2 SYGVKD. V was pared by 11 bases and J by 9 bases, with 15 bases of the junction left unmatched. This clonotype originated in a man between 18 and 29 years old with type 1 diabetes. The chain has TRBV10-3 and TRBJ2-1, with 11 bases that match TRBD2. The sample was central memory CD4+ T cells from blood. In DNA form, the CDR3 reads TGTGCCTCCAGGGGGACTAGCGGCCTGGGGGTTGAGCAGTTCTTC. This encodes CASRGTSGLGVEQFF.